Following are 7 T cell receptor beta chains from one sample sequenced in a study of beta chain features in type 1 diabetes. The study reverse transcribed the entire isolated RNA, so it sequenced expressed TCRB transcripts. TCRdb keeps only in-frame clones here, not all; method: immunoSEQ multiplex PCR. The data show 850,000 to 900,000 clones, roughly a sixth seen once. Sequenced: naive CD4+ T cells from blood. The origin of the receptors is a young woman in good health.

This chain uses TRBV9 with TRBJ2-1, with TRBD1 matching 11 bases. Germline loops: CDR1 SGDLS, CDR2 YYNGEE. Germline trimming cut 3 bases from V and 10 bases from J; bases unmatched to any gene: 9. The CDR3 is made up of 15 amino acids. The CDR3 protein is CASSARTGGPIEQFF. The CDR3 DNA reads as TGTGCCAGCAGCGCAAGGACAGGGGGCCCGATCGAGCAGTTCTTC.

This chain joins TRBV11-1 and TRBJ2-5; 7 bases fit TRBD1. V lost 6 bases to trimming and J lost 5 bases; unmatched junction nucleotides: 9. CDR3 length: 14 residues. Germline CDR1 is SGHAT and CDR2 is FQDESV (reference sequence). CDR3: CASSPRGGSETQYF. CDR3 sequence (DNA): TGTGCCAGCAGTCCACGAGGGGGCTCGGAGACCCAGTACTTC.

The CDR3 here is CASSRSGYTDTQYF. The DNA for the CDR3 is TGTGCCAGCAGTCGTAGCGGCTACACAGATACGCAGTATTTT. V is TRBV7-9 and J is TRBJ2-3; tentative D call: TRBD2 (6 bases). CDR3 length equals 14 residues. Germline V gene sequence: CDR1 SEHNR, CDR2 FQNEAQ (reference sequence). Trimming shortened V by 6 bases and J by 2 bases, and 12 bases separated the two germline ends.

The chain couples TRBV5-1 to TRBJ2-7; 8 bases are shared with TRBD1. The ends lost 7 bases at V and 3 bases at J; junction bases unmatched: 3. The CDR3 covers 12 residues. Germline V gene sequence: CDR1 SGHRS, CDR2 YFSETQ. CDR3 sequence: CASSTGGYEQYF. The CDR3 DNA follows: TGCGCCAGCTCCACAGGGGGCTACGAGCAGTACTTC.

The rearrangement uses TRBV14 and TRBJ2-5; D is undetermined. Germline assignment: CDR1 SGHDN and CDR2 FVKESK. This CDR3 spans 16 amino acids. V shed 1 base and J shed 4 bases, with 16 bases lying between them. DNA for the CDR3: TGTGCCAGCAGCCAAGTTCGAGGAGTCGGTCCAGAGACCCAGTACTTC. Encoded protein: CASSQVRGVGPETQYF.

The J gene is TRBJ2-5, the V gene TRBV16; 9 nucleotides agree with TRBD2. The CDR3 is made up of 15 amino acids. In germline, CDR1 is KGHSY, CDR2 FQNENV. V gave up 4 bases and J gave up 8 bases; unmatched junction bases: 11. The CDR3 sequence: CASSPGLANTGTQYF. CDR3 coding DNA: TGTGCCAGCAGCCCGGGACTAGCCAATACGGGAACCCAGTACTTC.

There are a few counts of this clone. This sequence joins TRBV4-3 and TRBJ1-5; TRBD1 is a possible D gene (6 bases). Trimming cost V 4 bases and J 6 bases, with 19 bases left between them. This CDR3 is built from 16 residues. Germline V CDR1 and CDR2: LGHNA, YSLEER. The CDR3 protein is CASSPGSGADSQPQHF. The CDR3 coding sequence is TGCGCCAGCAGCCCCGGCTCGGGGGCCGACAGTCAGCCCCAGCATTTT.